This T cell receptor beta chain was recovered during a study of T-cell reconstitution after alpha-beta-depleted transplantation in children. Unique molecular identifiers featured in how the TCRbeta library was prepared. MiXCR, run by TCRdb on the PCR reads, gives a single entry per CDR3 protein. The repertoire holds about 980,000 distinct CDR3 sequences, with roughly 29% as singletons. The input for sequencing was PBMCs, mostly from graft donor cells, taken 360 days after TCRalphabeta/CD19-depleted stem cell transplant. The source of this sequence is a boy in the first two years of life who had a stem cell transplant for SCID, so the T cells may come from the graft donor.

In nucleotides, the CDR3 is TGCAGTGCCGGGCAGGCTAGCGCAACCTACAATGAGCAGTTCTTC. It encodes CSAGQASATYNEQFF. V is TRBV20-1 and J is TRBJ2-1, with D possibly matching TRBD2 (6 bases). Germline loops: CDR1 DFQATT, CDR2 SNEGSKA (reference sequence). The CDR3 contains 15 residues. Trimming removed 6 bases from V and 2 bases from J, with 17 bases in between.